This TCR beta chain was retrieved from a study of blood T cell repertoires in COVID-19. Study-level information: The study drew acute and convalescent COVID-19 samples from the United States, Italy and Spain. T cells, B-cell-depleted T cells, or PBMCs supplied cDNA or gDNA.

Looked up from germline, CDR1 is SQVTM and CDR2 is ANQGSEA. Trimming left V 3 bases short and J 2 bases short, with 11 bases between. The CDR3 is made up of 14 amino acids. Authors' methods: Using reference gene primer amplification, nucleated cell counts were estimated. Sequenced by immunoSEQ multiplex PCR; TCRdb stores in-frame clones only, minus some. V and J calls plus clone size are reproduced from that table; the DNA served to infer D and trimming. The table shows about 310,000 clones, with around 87% occurring only once. The V call is TRBV29-1, the J call TRBJ2-1, with D perhaps matching TRBD1 (5 bases). This receptor was obtained from a man over 45 with active or convalescent COVID-19. Sequencing was performed on peripheral blood. CDR3 sequence (DNA): TGCAGCGTTGACCGGACATTAACCTACAATGAGCAGTTCTTC. As protein: CSVDRTLTYNEQFF.